This TCR beta chain was captured in a study of blood T cell repertoires in COVID-19. Looking at the study overall: The analysed material was cDNA or gDNA that came from T cells, B-cell-depleted T cells, or PBMCs.

Per the original methods: How many nucleated cells were present was estimated from reference gene primer amplification. Some clones are missing from TCRdb's copy, which holds only in-frame ones; the method was immunoSEQ multiplex PCR. V and J calls and clone size are given by that table; D and trimming were obtained from the DNA. In the table there are roughly 25,000 clones, around 83% of which are singletons. V was cut by 7 bases and J by 1 base, with 11 bases left in between. This CDR3 is built from 14 residues. The germline V gene encodes CDR1 MDHEN and CDR2 SYDVKM. The specimen sequenced was peripheral blood. The chain is built from TRBV28 and TRBJ1-3, with D possibly matching TRBD1 (5 bases). The receptor comes from a human donor in a cohort sampled during active COVID-19. The CDR3 nucleotides are TGTGCCAGCATCCTGGGGGGATCTGGAAACACCATATATTTT. Protein product: CASILGGSGNTIYF.